This T cell receptor (beta chain) was documented in a study of CD8+ T cells in alopecia areata. Findings and caveats of the study: Normal scalp showed lower clonality than lesional scalp, especially alopecia totalis/universalis.

Regarding this clone: Its antigen is currently unknown.

Specified treatment: oral pan-JAK inhibitor, 5-10 mg twice daily. Germline CDR1 GTSNPN, CDR2 SVGIG (reference sequence). The CDR3 is 13 residues long. V was shortened by 4 bases and J by 3 bases, with 12 bases between the two germline ends. TCR sequencing used cDNA made by reverse transcription of extracted RNA. The data were produced by immunoSEQ multiplex PCR, yet TCRdb's version contains in-frame clones alone and is incomplete. The sample lists a few hundred thousand clones; less than 45% were seen once. The sequence was obtained from a human donor with alopecia areata. The J gene is TRBJ1-2, the V gene TRBV30, with D unclear. The source was CD4+ T cells sorted from blood, collected at approximately week 36, from a patient treated with tofacitinib. The CDR3 DNA reads TGTGCCTGGAAGGTGATAGGGTACTATGGCTACACCTTC. Translating it yields CAWKVIGYYGYTF.